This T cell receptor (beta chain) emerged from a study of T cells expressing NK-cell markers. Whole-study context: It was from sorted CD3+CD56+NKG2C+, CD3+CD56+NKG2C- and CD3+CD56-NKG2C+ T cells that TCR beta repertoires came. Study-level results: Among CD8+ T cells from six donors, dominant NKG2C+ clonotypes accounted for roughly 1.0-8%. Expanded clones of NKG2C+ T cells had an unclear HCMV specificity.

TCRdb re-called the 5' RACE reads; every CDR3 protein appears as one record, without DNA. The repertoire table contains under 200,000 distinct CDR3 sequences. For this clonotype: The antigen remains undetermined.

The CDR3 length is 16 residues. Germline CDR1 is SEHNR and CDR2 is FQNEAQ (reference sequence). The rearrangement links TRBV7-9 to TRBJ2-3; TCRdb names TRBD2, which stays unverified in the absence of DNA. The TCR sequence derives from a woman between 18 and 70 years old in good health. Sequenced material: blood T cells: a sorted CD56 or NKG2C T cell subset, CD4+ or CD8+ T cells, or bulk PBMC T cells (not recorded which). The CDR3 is CASSLRRGDGTDTQYF.